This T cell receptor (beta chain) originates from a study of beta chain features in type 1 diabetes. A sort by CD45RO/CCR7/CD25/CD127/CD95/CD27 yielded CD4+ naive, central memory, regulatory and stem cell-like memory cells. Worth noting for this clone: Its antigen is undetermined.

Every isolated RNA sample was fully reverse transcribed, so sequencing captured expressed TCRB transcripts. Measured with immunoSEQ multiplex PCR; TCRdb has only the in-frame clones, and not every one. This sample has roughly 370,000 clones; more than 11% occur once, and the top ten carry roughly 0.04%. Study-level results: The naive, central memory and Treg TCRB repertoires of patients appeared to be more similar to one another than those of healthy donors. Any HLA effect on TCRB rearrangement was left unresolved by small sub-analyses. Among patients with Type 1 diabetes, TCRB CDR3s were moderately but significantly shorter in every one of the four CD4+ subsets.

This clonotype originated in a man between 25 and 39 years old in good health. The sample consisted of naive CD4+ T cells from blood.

In DNA form, the CDR3 reads TGTGCCAGCAGCGTAGATGGAGCCAAAAACATTCAGTACTTC. Encoded protein: CASSVDGAKNIQYF. The chain combines TRBV9 with TRBJ2-4; D not resolved. Germline V gene data show CDR1 as SGDLS and CDR2 as YYNGEE. V lost 0 bases and J lost 0, with 4 bases in between. The CDR3 spans 14 residues.